This T cell receptor beta chain was observed in a study of shared clonotypes between healthy human individuals. The CDR3 spans 15 residues. Germline V gives CDR1 SGHDN, CDR2 FVKESK. Between the trimmed V and J ends, which lost 5 bases and 1 base, there was a span of 14 bases. This clone was seen a few times. Antigen unknown. Produced via immunoSEQ multiplex PCR; TCRdb's table is partial and in-frame only. This repertoire shows 2,500,000 or so clones, over 85% found once; its top ten account for roughly 0.36%. Notes on the study in general: The study found lower generation probabilities in non-shared clonotypes than in those shared by all four donors.

The receptor comes from a man between 18 and 29 years old in good health. Some clones in this sample may be carry-over from other donors' samples. Source material: naive CD4+ T cells from PBMCs. The subset denotes: CD45RA+ positively selected. The chain links TRBV14 to TRBJ1-1, with D possibly matching TRBD1 (5 bases). CDR3 residues: CASSSQRGANTEAFF. As DNA, the CDR3 is TGTGCCAGCAGCTCTCAAAGGGGAGCGAACACTGAAGCTTTCTTT.